One and the same sample provided the 4 T cell receptor beta chains below, sequenced in a study of T cell responses to AZD1222 COVID-19 vaccine. Here immunoSEQ multiplex PCR was the method, and the copy in TCRdb shows in-frame clones only, minus some. This sample yields about 130,000 clones, of which 84% are seen a single time; over 4% belongs to the top ten. The sample in question was peripheral blood, obtained on day 0 of AZD1222 vaccination. These TCRs come from an adult in good health.

The J gene is TRBJ1-1, the V gene TRBV20-1, with D perhaps TRBD1 (6 bases). The germline V gene encodes CDR1 DFQATT and CDR2 SNEGSKA (reference sequence). The CDR3 consists of 11 residues. The V and J ends lost 3 bases and 11 bases respectively, with 13 bases between them. CDR3 protein: CSASDRTEAFF. CDR3 bases: TGCAGTGCTAGCGACAGGACGGAGGCTTTCTTT.

The CDR3 nucleotides are TGCGCCAGCAGCCAAGACTCCAGGGACGATCAGCCCCAGCATTTT. The encoded protein is CASSQDSRDDQPQHF. The chain carries TRBV4-1 and TRBJ1-5, with a possible D match to TRBD1 (5 bases). This CDR3 has 15 residues. CDR1 is MGHRA, CDR2 YSYEKL, per germline. The V and J ends lost 0 bases and 5 bases respectively, with 11 bases between them.

The chain links TRBV19 to TRBJ1-1; TRBD1 aligns across 7 bases. Losses at the gene ends were 7 bases for V and 0 bases for J; bases not matched to a gene: 5. The CDR3 contains 14 residues. The germline gives CDR1 LNHDA, CDR2 SQIVND (reference sequence). In nucleotides, the CDR3 is TGTGCCAGTACGTCGGACAGGATGAACACTGAAGCTTTCTTT. Translation gives CASTSDRMNTEAFF.

The chain carries TRBV6-5 and TRBJ2-7; D might be TRBD1 (6 bases). V lost 0 bases to trimming and J lost 6 bases, with 18 bases between them. The CDR3 runs to 16 residues. Looked up from germline, CDR1 is MNHEY and CDR2 is SVGAGI. CDR3 loop: CASSYSKGPGVSEQYF. CDR3 sequence (DNA): TGTGCCAGCAGTTACTCGAAAGGGCCAGGGGTAAGCGAGCAGTACTTC.